This paragraph covers one T cell receptor beta chain sequence. What antigen it recognizes has not been identified. There are no base qualities to consult, and no much larger clone falls within one base. This entry belongs to a study of blood T cell repertoires in COVID-19 (dated by TCRdb to 2019 to 2021). For the study in its entirety: Samples covering the acute and convalescent phases of COVID-19 were provided by collaborators in the United States, Italy and Spain. The material from the prospective study consisted of cDNA or gDNA derived from T cells, B-cell-depleted T cells, or PBMCs. The dataset comprised deeply sampled blood TCRbeta repertoires from subjects exposed to, actively infected with, or recovered from COVID-19. A freely available public database, intended as a resource for researchers studying the immune response to SARS-CoV-2, is where the repertoires were released. The samples were drawn from two sources: the first 160 participants of the ongoing ImmuneRACE study, and 1,254 subjects contributed by 6 global collaborators. A de-identified subject ID, COVID-19 status, age in years and sex were almost always included in the sample metadata. HLA class I and class II types, where available, came from metadata supplied by the sample provider rather than from assay-based typing.

Participants in the prospective study were aged roughly 18 to 100 years, lived in 20 to 25 United States geographic areas, and enrolled through a virtual design. To assign participants to cohorts, the prospective study relied on clinical history that participants themselves reported in a screening survey and a study questionnaire. In the prospective study, mobile phlebotomists collected whole blood, serum and a nasopharyngeal or oropharyngeal swab from each participant. Over an approximately 2-month period, participants in the prospective study had the option of providing additional blood draws and questionnaires. Blood samples from the prospective study were shipped frozen or at room temperature prior to DNA extraction. TCRbeta CDR3 regions were amplified from genomic DNA using the immunoSEQ Assay, a bias-controlled multiplex PCR. Processing in the source paper ran as follows. Nucleated cell counts per sample were estimated from amplification of reference gene primers within the assay. To quantify the absolute abundance of each unique TCRbeta CDR3 rearrangement, sequence reads were collapsed and filtered. Productive Simpson clonality was computed per sample as the square root of Simpson's diversity index over productive rearrangements. TCRdb retrieved this table from immuneACCESS and kept in-frame rearrangements only. Not all clones are present; in checked studies, unresolved V genes account for under half, and no reason is known for the remainder. V, J and clone size reflect that table, while D and trimming were determined from the DNA. In all, the sample holds around 200,000 clones, and 86% of those were seen once. The ten largest clones add up to around 5% of the sample.

Study-wide findings and limitations: How much clinical and demographic metadata was included differed by source and by participant, and the metadata was provided uncurated.

V loses 1 base, J loses 7 bases, and the germline ends lie 19 bases apart. The CDR3 has 16 amino acids, counting the end cysteine and phenylalanine. Only the CDR3 region is kept as DNA, spanning 48 bases read in frame from base 1. CDR1 and CDR2 were assigned from the germline V gene as MGHRA and YSYEKL. The source material was PBMCs or T cells enriched from blood (not recorded which). The clonotype originates from a man in his forties with acute COVID-19. The rearranged chain carries TRBV4-1 and TRBJ1-2; the D gene is perhaps TRBD1, on 6 matching bases. The CDR3 sequence is CASSQGFVRGVGGYTF. The sequenced DNA is TGCGCCAGCAGCCAAGGATTTGTCAGGGGCGTCGGTGGCTACACCTTC.